Listed below are T cell receptor beta chains from one sample, sequenced in a study of cytotoxic CD8 clonotypes in ibrutinib-treated CLL. Sequencing used immunoSEQ multiplex PCR; TCRdb keeps in-frame clones, though not all of them. The sample consists of roughly 160,000 clones, about 80% of them appearing once. Sequenced here: PBMCs, sampled after 24 months of ibrutinib treatment. The receptors were sampled from a human donor with chronic lymphocytic leukemia. The CDR3 runs from the conserved cysteine through the conserved F or W.

j_call cdr3_length v_call cdr3_aa
TRBJ1-3 15 TRBV18 CASSPSRGSGNTIYF
TRBJ2-7 13 TRBV6-5 CASSPGPYYEQYF
TRBJ2-7 11 TRBV6-6 CLSRGSYEQYF
TRBJ2-5 15 TRBV21-1 CASSKGENRKETQYF
TRBJ1-2 16 TRBV14 CASSQGFQGTRYGYTF
TRBJ1-1 12 TRBV27 CASNPRGGEAFF
TRBJ1-1 12 TRBV19 CASSRGDTEAFF
TRBJ2-2 12 TRBV28 CASSPLQQELFF
TRBJ2-1 18 TRBV7-3 CASSLPRLAGVDYNEQFF
TRBJ2-5 11 TRBV28 CASSSPETQYF
TRBJ1-3 12 TRBV5-4 CASSLFGNTIYF
TRBJ2-5 18 TRBV6-1 CASSEAVWGRRGQETQYF
TRBJ2-2 13 TRBV13 CASSDPGAGELFF
TRBJ1-2 12 TRBV6-5 CASSYLGNGYTF